The source of this T cell receptor beta chain is a study of blood T cell repertoires in COVID-19. Study details: COVID-19 samples, acute and convalescent, were from the United States, Italy and Spain. PBMCs, B-cell-depleted T cells, or T cells were the source of the cDNA or gDNA that made up the material.

How the authors handled the data: Researchers report that nucleated cell counts were estimated from reference gene primer amplification. Method: immunoSEQ multiplex PCR; TCRdb's copy keeps in-frame clones and lacks some. D and trimming come from the DNA, and the V and J calls and clone size come from that table. The sample lists around 320,000 clones, roughly nine tenths occurring once. The germline V gene encodes CDR1 SGHAT and CDR2 FQNNGV. Trimming stripped 4 bases from V and 1 base from J, with 9 bases between. CDR3 length equals 14 residues. The origin of this receptor is a man younger than 35 with active or convalescent COVID-19. The chain links TRBV11-2 to TRBJ2-3; D not resolved. Specimen: peripheral blood. The CDR3 sequence: CASSWNYRTDTQYF. The CDR3 DNA is TGTGCCAGCAGCTGGAACTACCGCACAGATACGCAGTATTTT.